A selection of T cell receptor beta chains follows, all from one sample in a study of CD8 T cells in Susac syndrome. MiXCR, applied by TCRdb to the immunoSEQ multiplex PCR reads, yields one record per CDR3 protein. The profile shows some 99,000 distinct CDR3 sequences, about 95% of them singletons. The sequenced sample was CD4+ T cells from PBMCs. The receptors come from a human donor in good health. The CDR3 runs from the conserved cysteine through the conserved F or W. The D gene is left open where the match is weak. Size values are once, few and many counts, or a class for expanded clones, and some rows have none.

d_gene: TRBD1
v_gene: TRBV27
abundance: NA
j_gene: TRBJ1-1
CDR3nt: TGTGCCAGCAGTCCGTGGACAGGGCACACTGAAGCTTTCTTT
CDR3aa: CASSPWTGHTEAFF

d_gene: TRBD1
v_gene: TRBV20-1
abundance: NA
j_gene: TRBJ1-1
CDR3nt: TGCAGTGCTAGAACAGGGACAGGGGTAACTGAAGCTTTCTTT
CDR3aa: CSARTGTGVTEAFF

d_gene: NA
v_gene: TRBV30
abundance: NA
j_gene: TRBJ2-5
CDR3nt: TGTGCCTGGGTACCCTCCCGGACCCAAGAGACCCAGTACTTC
CDR3aa: CAWVPSRTQETQYF

d_gene: NA
v_gene: TRBV7-7
abundance: NA
j_gene: TRBJ1-2
CDR3nt: TGTGCTAGCAGCGGACCGAGAGACTATGGCTACACCTTC
CDR3aa: CASSGPRDYGYTF

d_gene: NA
v_gene: TRBV5-8
abundance: NA
j_gene: TRBJ2-7
CDR3nt: TGTGCCAGCAGCTTGGTAGGAGGCGAGCAGTACTTC
CDR3aa: CASSLVGGEQYF

d_gene: NA
v_gene: TRBV10-3
abundance: NA
j_gene: TRBJ2-7
CDR3nt: TGTGCCATCAGGAGGACGCAGGGCTACGAGCAGTACTTC
CDR3aa: CAIRRTQGYEQYF

d_gene: TRBD1
v_gene: TRBV5-6
abundance: NA
j_gene: TRBJ1-6
CDR3nt: TGTGCCAGCAGCACTGACTTAAGGGGGCCCCAGAATTCACCCCTCCACTTT
CDR3aa: CASSTDLRGPQNSPLHF

d_gene: TRBD2
v_gene: TRBV20-1
abundance: NA
j_gene: TRBJ2-7
CDR3nt: TGCAGTGTCCGGCGGGGGGGCTACGAGCAGTACTTC
CDR3aa: CSVRRGGYEQYF

d_gene: NA
v_gene: TRBV7-2
abundance: NA
j_gene: TRBJ2-1
CDR3nt: TGTGCCAGCAGCTTAGAGTTAGGGGGCTCCTACAATGAGCAGTTCTTC
CDR3aa: CASSLELGGSYNEQFF

d_gene: NA
v_gene: TRBV28
abundance: NA
j_gene: TRBJ1-3
CDR3nt: TGTGCCAGCAATTCCAGGGACTCGAGAAACACCATATATTTT
CDR3aa: CASNSRDSRNTIYF

d_gene: NA
v_gene: TRBV7-3
abundance: few
j_gene: TRBJ2-2
CDR3nt: TGTGCCAGCAGCTTAGCCCAGCGCACCGGGGAGCTGTTTTTT
CDR3aa: CASSLAQRTGELFF

d_gene: NA
v_gene: TRBV7-8
abundance: NA
j_gene: TRBJ1-2
CDR3nt: TGTGCCAGCAGCCCTTCGGGTGCTGGCTACACCTTC
CDR3aa: CASSPSGAGYTF

d_gene: NA
v_gene: TRBV20-1
abundance: NA
j_gene: TRBJ2-7
CDR3nt: TGCAGTGCCGGGGGACAGAAAAATCGCGAGCAGTACTTC
CDR3aa: CSAGGQKNREQYF

d_gene: TRBD2
v_gene: TRBV11-3
abundance: NA
j_gene: TRBJ2-2
CDR3nt: TGTGCCAGCAGCCCGGGGGGCACCGGGGAGCTGTTTTTT
CDR3aa: CASSPGGTGELFF

d_gene: TRBD1
v_gene: TRBV6-5
abundance: NA
j_gene: TRBJ2-7
CDR3nt: TGTGCCAGCAACCAGGGGGCTCAGGGCGAGCAGTACTTC
CDR3aa: CASNQGAQGEQYF

d_gene: NA
v_gene: TRBV6-5
abundance: NA
j_gene: TRBJ1-2
CDR3nt: TGTGCCAGCAGCGGAGGAGTCAACTATGGCTACACCTTC
CDR3aa: CASSGGVNYGYTF

d_gene: NA
v_gene: TRBV20-1
abundance: NA
j_gene: TRBJ1-2
CDR3nt: TGCAGTGCTAGAGAAATTAACTATGGCTACACCTTC
CDR3aa: CSAREINYGYTF

d_gene: NA
v_gene: TRBV25-1
abundance: NA
j_gene: TRBJ1-3
CDR3nt: TGTGCCAGCAGTGAAGCCCGTGGGGGAGCTGGAAACACCATATATTTT
CDR3aa: CASSEARGGAGNTIYF

d_gene: NA
v_gene: TRBV4-1
abundance: NA
j_gene: TRBJ2-7
CDR3nt: TGCGCCAGCAGCCAAGCTGAGAGCTACGAGCAGTACTTC
CDR3aa: CASSQAESYEQYF

d_gene: NA
v_gene: TRBV5-4
abundance: once
j_gene: TRBJ1-1
CDR3nt: TGTGCCACAGGGGACACTGAAGCTTTCTTT
CDR3aa: CATGDTEAFF

d_gene: TRBD2
v_gene: TRBV5-1
abundance: NA
j_gene: TRBJ2-2
CDR3nt: TGCGCCAGCAGCTCTATAGCGGGAGGCGCCGGGGAGCTGTTTTTT
CDR3aa: CASSSIAGGAGELFF

d_gene: TRBD1
v_gene: TRBV7-9
abundance: NA
j_gene: TRBJ1-1
CDR3nt: TGTGCCAGCAGCTCACAGGGGGCAAACACTGAAGCTTTCTTT
CDR3aa: CASSSQGANTEAFF

d_gene: NA
v_gene: TRBV5-6
abundance: NA
j_gene: TRBJ2-3
CDR3nt: TGTGCCAGCAGCAGAAACGGCGGGCTTTACACAGATACGCAGTATTTT
CDR3aa: CASSRNGGLYTDTQYF

d_gene: NA
v_gene: TRBV7-2
abundance: NA
j_gene: TRBJ2-2
CDR3nt: TGTGCCAGCAGCTTAGTGGCCAATACCGGGGAGCTGTTTTTT
CDR3aa: CASSLVANTGELFF

d_gene: NA
v_gene: TRBV18
abundance: NA
j_gene: TRBJ2-2
CDR3nt: TGTGCCAGCTCACGGTCAACCACCGGGGAGCTGTTTTTT
CDR3aa: CASSRSTTGELFF

d_gene: NA
v_gene: TRBV20-1
abundance: once
j_gene: TRBJ1-1
CDR3nt: TGCAGTGCTACGGACGATGAGTGGAGTGGCACTGAAGCTTTCTTT
CDR3aa: CSATDDEWSGTEAFF

d_gene: NA
v_gene: TRBV9
abundance: NA
j_gene: TRBJ1-1
CDR3nt: TGTGCCAGCAGCCCCCGAGCAGGGTGGAACACTGAAGCTTTCTTT
CDR3aa: CASSPRAGWNTEAFF

d_gene: TRBD2
v_gene: TRBV10-3
abundance: NA
j_gene: TRBJ2-1
CDR3nt: TGTGCCATCAGTGAGTTTAGTAGCGGGAGTATCTCCTACAATGAGCAGTTCTTC
CDR3aa: CAISEFSSGSISYNEQFF

d_gene: TRBD1
v_gene: TRBV5-1
abundance: NA
j_gene: TRBJ1-6
CDR3nt: TGCGCCAGCAGCGATCAGGGGGTGGATTCACCCCTCCACTTT
CDR3aa: CASSDQGVDSPLHF

d_gene: NA
v_gene: TRBV14
abundance: NA
j_gene: TRBJ2-2
CDR3nt: TGTGCCAGCAGCCAAGATTGGGGGGAGCTGTTTTTT
CDR3aa: CASSQDWGELFF

d_gene: TRBD2
v_gene: TRBV29-1
abundance: NA
j_gene: TRBJ2-1
CDR3nt: TGCAGCGTTGAAGAGGGAGCTAGCGGGGCAACATTCTTC
CDR3aa: CSVEEGASGATFF

d_gene: TRBD2
v_gene: TRBV2
abundance: NA
j_gene: TRBJ2-1
CDR3nt: TGTGCCAGCAGTCCTACTAGCGGGAGGGCAAATGAGCAGTTCTTC
CDR3aa: CASSPTSGRANEQFF

d_gene: NA
v_gene: TRBV7-2
abundance: NA
j_gene: TRBJ2-1
CDR3nt: TGTGCCAGCAGACCCCGGACGGTAAGCTCCTACAATGAGCAGTTCTTC
CDR3aa: CASRPRTVSSYNEQFF

d_gene: TRBD1
v_gene: TRBV7-2
abundance: NA
j_gene: TRBJ2-3
CDR3nt: TGTGCCAGCAGCGCGGACAGGGGAACCCACCGGGTGCAGTATTTT
CDR3aa: CASSADRGTHRVQYF

d_gene: NA
v_gene: TRBV27
abundance: NA
j_gene: TRBJ1-2
CDR3nt: TGTGCCAGCAGACCCACCGGAGTCCGCTATGGCTACACCTTC
CDR3aa: CASRPTGVRYGYTF

d_gene: NA
v_gene: TRBV3-1
abundance: NA
j_gene: TRBJ2-4
CDR3nt: TGTGCCAGCAGCCAAGGACCAGCCAAAAACATTCAGTACTTC
CDR3aa: CASSQGPAKNIQYF

d_gene: NA
v_gene: TRBV12-3/TRBV12-4
abundance: NA
j_gene: TRBJ2-2
CDR3nt: TGTGCCAGCAGTTTTAGTGGCAGGGCCACCGGGGAGCTGTTTTTT
CDR3aa: CASSFSGRATGELFF

d_gene: NA
v_gene: TRBV3-1
abundance: NA
j_gene: TRBJ2-7
CDR3nt: TGTGCCAGCAGCCTTAGAGGACCGGTAATCGAGCAGTACTTC
CDR3aa: CASSLRGPVIEQYF

d_gene: NA
v_gene: TRBV19
abundance: NA
j_gene: TRBJ1-1
CDR3nt: TGTGCCAGTAGTATAGCCCAGGGACCTCTGGTCGAAGCTTTCTTT
CDR3aa: CASSIAQGPLVEAFF

d_gene: TRBD2
v_gene: TRBV3-1
abundance: NA
j_gene: TRBJ2-7
CDR3nt: TGTGCCAGCAGCTCCGCCGGGACTAGCGTCTACGAGCAGTACTTC
CDR3aa: CASSSAGTSVYEQYF